This is a list of T cell receptor beta chains from one sample in a study of cytomegalovirus exposure and HLA in healthy donors. Sequencing used immunoSEQ multiplex PCR; TCRdb keeps in-frame clones, though not all of them. This table has 100,000 to 130,000 clones, approximately 80% appearing once. Sequenced: PBMCs. These receptors all come from a male donor in good health and CMV-seronegative. The CDR3 runs from the conserved cysteine through the conserved F or W. The order of the fields is V gene, D gene, clone size, J gene, CDR3 DNA, CDR3 protein. A D gene is named only where the DNA matches it firmly. Clone size, where shown, is once, few, many, or a class for clones that have expanded.

TRBV7-9	-	-	TRBJ1-1	TGTTCCAGCAGCTTAAAGGGGATGGGAGCTTTCTTT	CSSSLKGMGAFF
TRBV7-2	TRBD1	-	TRBJ1-2	TGTGCCAGCAGCCCAAGATCGGACAGGTCTAACTATGGCTACACCTTC	CASSPRSDRSNYGYTF
TRBV15	-	-	TRBJ2-4	TGTGCCACCAGCCCGGGACTGACGAACATTCAGTACTTC	CATSPGLTNIQYF
TRBV7-9	-	-	TRBJ1-5	TGTGCCAGCAGCCCCGCGTGGGGCAGGGGCGGTCAGCCCCAGCATTTT	CASSPAWGRGGQPQHF
TRBV5-4	TRBD2	-	TRBJ2-1	TGTGCCAGCAGCTTGGGTGGGCTAGCGGGGACCAATGAGCAGTTCTTC	CASSLGGLAGTNEQFF
TRBV6-1	TRBD1	-	TRBJ1-5	TGTGCCAGCAATCGTGGGACAGGGGGGCAGCCCCAGCATTTT	CASNRGTGGQPQHF
TRBV30	TRBD1	-	TRBJ2-1	TGTGCCTGGAGTCCCGTAGGGGGCACGCGATACAATGAGCAGTTCTTC	CAWSPVGGTRYNEQFF
TRBV30	-	-	TRBJ1-4	TGTGCCTGGAGTGTTGTAGGACAGCGGCTAAAACTGTTTTTT	CAWSVVGQRLKLFF
TRBV29-1	-	-	TRBJ1-2	TGCAGCGTCGCGGGACGGAACTATGGCTACACCTTC	CSVAGRNYGYTF
TRBV30	-	-	TRBJ2-7	TGTGCCTGGGCTCAGGGGACATATATACCCTACGAGCAGTACTTC	CAWAQGTYIPYEQYF
TRBV4-1	TRBD2	-	TRBJ2-4	TGCGCCAGCAGCCAGGGACTAGCGGGGGGAATAGCCAAAAACATTCAGTACTTC	CASSQGLAGGIAKNIQYF
TRBV6-5	TRBD2	-	TRBJ2-5	TGTGCCAGCAGTTACGGGGCGGGAGGTAAAGAGACCCAGTACTTC	CASSYGAGGKETQYF
TRBV21-1	-	-	TRBJ2-2	TGTGCCAGCAGCCCTCGACACCCTTGGAACGAGACCGGGGAGCTGTTTTTT	CASSPRHPWNETGELFF
TRBV5-1	-	-	TRBJ1-4	TGCGCCAGCAGCTTGGAAGGGACTAGCAATGAAAAACTGTTTTTT	CASSLEGTSNEKLFF
TRBV7-9	-	-	TRBJ2-1	TGTGCCAGCAGCCCAGACAGGTCCAATGAGCAGTTCTTC	CASSPDRSNEQFF
TRBV10-3	TRBD1	-	TRBJ2-7	TGTGCCAGCTCGGACAGGGGGATACCTTACGAGCAGTACTTC	CASSDRGIPYEQYF
TRBV9	-	few	TRBJ1-1	TGTGCCAGCAGCGGGGGGGGCGGGCCGAACACTGAAGCTTTCTTT	CASSGGGGPNTEAFF
TRBV19	-	-	TRBJ1-5	TGTGCCAGTAGTACTAAAAATCAGCCCCAGCATTTT	CASSTKNQPQHF
TRBV4-2	TRBD2	-	TRBJ2-1	TGTGCCAGCAGCCAATTTAGCGGGATAAGCAATGAGCAGTTCTTC	CASSQFSGISNEQFF
TRBV5-4	-	-	TRBJ2-7	TGTGCCAGCAGCTTCACGGGGTTAAACGAGCAGTACTTC	CASSFTGLNEQYF
TRBV5-8	-	-	TRBJ1-6	TGTGCCAGCAGCCTACAGGGTGTCATTGGTTCACCCCTCCACTTT	CASSLQGVIGSPLHF
TRBV6-1	TRBD1	-	TRBJ2-7	TGTGCCAGCAGAGAGGCCCCGAGGGACAGCTACGAGCAGTACTTC	CASREAPRDSYEQYF
TRBV9	-	-	TRBJ1-4	TGTGCCAGCAGCCCCACAGGGACAACTAATGAAAAACTGTTTTTT	CASSPTGTTNEKLFF